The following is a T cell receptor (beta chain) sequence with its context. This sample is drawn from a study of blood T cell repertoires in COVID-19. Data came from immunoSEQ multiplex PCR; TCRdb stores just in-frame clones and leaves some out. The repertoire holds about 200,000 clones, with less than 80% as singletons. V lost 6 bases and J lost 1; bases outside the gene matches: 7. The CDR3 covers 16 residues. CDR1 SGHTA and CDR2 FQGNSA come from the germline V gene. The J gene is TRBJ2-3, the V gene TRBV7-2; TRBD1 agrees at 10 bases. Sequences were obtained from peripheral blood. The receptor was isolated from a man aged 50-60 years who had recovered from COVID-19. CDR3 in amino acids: CASRKTGTGGTDTQYF. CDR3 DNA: TGTGCCAGCAGAAAAACCGGGACAGGGGGCACAGATACGCAGTATTTT.